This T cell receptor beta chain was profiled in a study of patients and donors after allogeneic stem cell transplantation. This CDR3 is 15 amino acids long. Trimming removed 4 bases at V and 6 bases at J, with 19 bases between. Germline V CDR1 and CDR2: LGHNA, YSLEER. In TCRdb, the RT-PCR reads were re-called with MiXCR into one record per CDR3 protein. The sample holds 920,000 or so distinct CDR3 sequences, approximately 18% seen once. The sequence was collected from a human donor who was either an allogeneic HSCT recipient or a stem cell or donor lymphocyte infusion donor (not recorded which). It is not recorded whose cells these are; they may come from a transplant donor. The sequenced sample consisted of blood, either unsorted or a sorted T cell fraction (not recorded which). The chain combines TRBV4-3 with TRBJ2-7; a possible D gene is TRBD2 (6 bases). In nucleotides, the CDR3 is TGCGCCAGCAGCCCGCGGGCCCAGGGAGGTACCGAGCAGTACTTC. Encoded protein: CASSPRAQGGTEQYF.